This T cell receptor (beta chain) was identified in a study of CD8 T cells in ankylosing spondylitis. Study results and limitations: Disease-linked clones proved CD8+ and comparatively uncommon in peripheral blood. Past research had described some motif variants in reactive arthritis synovial fluid and blood. The study looked at matched synovial fluid samples from ankylosing spondylitis patients. Disease-linked clones were reported to be significantly enriched there. Among TCR beta sequences, a motif of under 10 highly homologous variants appeared characteristic of ankylosing spondylitis blood.

Trimming shortened V by 0 bases and J by 4 bases, and 15 bases separated the two germline ends. The CDR3 sequence is 15 residues long. Germline V lookup: CDR1 DFQATT, CDR2 SNEGSKA (reference sequence). Using quantitative 5'-RACE with molecular barcodes, the authors made TCR beta libraries. TCRdb reprocessed the 5' RACE reads via MiXCR and lists one record per CDR3 protein. Here the sample spans fewer than 550,000 distinct CDR3 sequences, 5.3% being singletons. This clonotype has ten or more counts. Its target is unknown. The TCR sequence derives from a male donor with ankylosing spondylitis. Source material: blood, either unsorted or a sorted T cell fraction (not recorded which). The chain links TRBV20-1 to TRBJ1-1, with D perhaps matching TRBD1 (6 bases). CDR3 coding DNA: TGCAGTGCTAGAGATGCGGGACAATCTGCCACTGAAGCTTTCTTT. This translates into CSARDAGQSATEAFF.